This T cell receptor (beta chain) was sequenced for a study of identical twins. Study-level points and caveats: While abundant cord blood beta clonotypes carried fewer insertions, memory repertoires showed no such pattern.

Germline loops: CDR1 SQVTM, CDR2 ANQGSEA. Trimming shortened V by 3 bases and J by 6 bases, and 15 bases separated the two germline ends. This CDR3 region has 14 residues. Each CDR3 protein is one row after TCRdb ran MiXCR on the 5' RACE reads. The sample yields 400,000 or so distinct CDR3 sequences, 7% to 9.5% seen once. This clonotype was seen repeatedly, ten times or more. The antigen remains undetermined. This clonotype originated in a woman aged 45-65 years in good health. The sequenced sample consisted of naive T cells sorted from blood. The rearrangement uses TRBV29-1 and TRBJ2-1; D unclear. The CDR3 bases are TGCAGCGTTGATGGGCGTTCTGGTATCAATGAGCAGTTCTTC. It specifies CSVDGRSGINEQFF.